This entry lists 25 T cell receptor beta chains sequenced from one sample in a study of blood T cell repertoires in COVID-19. Produced via immunoSEQ multiplex PCR; TCRdb's table is partial and in-frame only. The sample lists 430,000 or so clones, nearly 90% occurring once. Sequences were obtained from PBMCs or T cells enriched from blood (not recorded which). These receptors came from a woman in her late teens or twenties who had been exposed to COVID-19.

This chain connects TRBV5-1 to TRBJ2-7; TRBD2 matches at 14 bases. Germline assignment: CDR1 SGHRS and CDR2 YFSETQ. J was trimmed by 4 bases and V by 4 bases; bases with no gene match: 7. The CDR3 has 16 residues. Here the CDR3 DNA reads TGCGCCAGCAGCAGGGGACTAGCGGGAGACAGGTACGAGCAGTACTTC. Amino acid sequence: CASSRGLAGDRYEQYF.

This clone has only one observation. The chain has TRBV5-1 and TRBJ2-2; TRBD1 matches 7 bases. The CDR3 loop spans 16 amino acids. The germline V gene encodes CDR1 SGHRS and CDR2 YFSETQ. V lost 4 bases, J lost 2 bases, and 8 bases stayed unmatched. DNA of the CDR3: TGCGCCAGCAGCCCCTTGGGACAGATCAACACCGGGGAGCTGTTTTTT. Translated, it gives CASSPLGQINTGELFF.

V gene TRBV4-1 combines with J gene TRBJ2-1; 10 nucleotides match TRBD2. J was trimmed by 8 bases and V by 3 bases; bases with no gene match: 4. CDR1 and CDR2 (germline): MGHRA, YSYEKL. CDR3 length equals 14 residues. The CDR3: CASSQGLAGDEQFF. DNA for the CDR3: TGCGCCAGCAGCCAGGGCCTAGCGGGAGATGAGCAGTTCTTC.

V gene TRBV18 combines with J gene TRBJ2-3; possible D gene TRBD2, 5 bases. The CDR3 contains 14 residues. Trimming removed 2 bases at V and 2 bases at J, with 8 bases between. Germline CDR1 is KGHSH and CDR2 is LQKENI. CDR3 amino acids: CASSPSGSTDTQYF. The CDR3 DNA reads TGTGCCAGCTCACCATCGGGATCCACAGATACGCAGTATTTT. Drawing the rest from reference TRBV18 and TRBJ2-3, the complete variable domain is NAGVMQNPRHLVRRRGQEARLRCSPMKGHSHVYWYRQLPEEGLKFMVYLQKENIIDESGMPKERFSAEFPKEGPSILRIQQVVRGDSAAYFCASSPSGSTDTQYFGPGTRLTVL.

The chain joins TRBV7-8 to TRBJ2-7; 9 bases agree with TRBD1. V lost 4 bases, J lost 4 bases, and 8 bases stayed unmatched. This CDR3 region has 15 residues. Germline V gene lookup returns CDR1 SGHVS and CDR2 FQNEAQ. The CDR3 sequence: CASSYPGQGEYEQYF. Here the CDR3 DNA reads TGTGCCAGCAGCTATCCGGGACAGGGAGAATACGAGCAGTACTTC.

This chain links TRBV5-6 with TRBJ2-1, with no clear D. Germline V gene sequence: CDR1 SGHDT, CDR2 YYEEEE. The ends were cut back, 0 bases at V and 4 bases at J, with 11 bases in the middle. CDR3 size: 15 residues. The CDR3 DNA follows: TGTGCCAGCAGCTTGGGACTTTCGGGTTACAATGAGCAGTTCTTC. It is translated as CASSLGLSGYNEQFF.

The V gene is TRBV5-1, the J gene TRBJ2-7; TRBD1 agrees at 8 bases. This CDR3 is 15 amino acids long. V shed 0 bases, J shed 6 bases, and the junction held 8 bases outside the gene matches. From germline, CDR1 is SGHRS and CDR2 YFSETQ. CDR3: CASSLGQGKISEQYF. The CDR3 DNA follows: TGCGCCAGCAGCTTGGGACAGGGGAAGATTAGCGAGCAGTACTTC. Variable domain in full (rest from reference TRBV5-1 and TRBJ2-7): KAGVTQTPRYLIKTRGQQVTLSCSPISGHRSVSWYQQTPGQGLQFLFEYFSETQRNKGNFPGRFSGRQFSNSRSEMNVSTLELGDSALYLCASSLGQGKISEQYFGPGTRLTVT.

This clone was counted a single time. The chain couples TRBV19 to TRBJ2-4, with 12 bases that match TRBD2. The trim removed 5 bases at V and 2 bases at J, leaving 7 bases unmatched. Germline V gives CDR1 LNHDA, CDR2 SQIVND (reference sequence). There are 17 residues in the CDR3. The CDR3 region has the DNA TGTGCCAGTAGTTTTGAACTAGCGGGAGGTTCCAAAAACATTCAGTACTTC. Its translation: CASSFELAGGSKNIQYF.

V and J are TRBV18 and TRBJ2-5; D remains unclear. This CDR3 is built from 13 residues. Per the germline V gene, CDR1 is KGHSH and CDR2 is LQKENI. The V end was cut by 3 bases, the J end by 5 bases, with 10 bases between. The CDR3 loop is CASSPRPQETQYF. The CDR3 bases are TGTGCCAGCTCACCGAGGCCTCAGGAGACCCAGTACTTC. The variable domain in full, with the rest retrieved from reference TRBV18 and TRBJ2-5, is NAGVMQNPRHLVRRRGQEARLRCSPMKGHSHVYWYRQLPEEGLKFMVYLQKENIIDESGMPKERFSAEFPKEGPSILRIQQVVRGDSAAYFCASSPRPQETQYFGPGTRLLVL.

The CDR3: CAIAQGNEKLFF. Written as DNA, the CDR3 is TGTGCCATCGCGCAGGGTAACGAAAAACTGTTTTTT. The gene calls are TRBV10-3 and TRBJ1-4; TRBD1 is a possible D gene (5 bases). V was clipped by 8 bases and J by 8 bases, with 12 bases between them. CDR3 length: 12 residues. The germline gives CDR1 ENHRY, CDR2 SYGVKD.

The count of this clone is one. The rearrangement uses TRBV29-1 and TRBJ1-1; tentatively, D is TRBD1 (6 bases). CDR1 SQVTM and CDR2 ANQGSEA come from the germline V gene. The CDR3 extends over 13 amino acids. Trimming stripped 7 bases from V and 0 bases from J, with 12 bases between. CDR3 DNA sequence: TGCAGCGGAGAACAGGGAATGAACACTGAAGCTTTCTTT. Encoded protein: CSGEQGMNTEAFF.

This clone was seen more than once but under ten times. The gene calls are TRBV28 and TRBJ1-1, with D tentatively TRBD1 (5 bases). This CDR3 is 14 amino acids long. V was cut by 5 bases and J by 0 bases, with 10 bases left in between. Germline loops: CDR1 MDHEN, CDR2 SYDVKM. CDR3 bases: TGTGCCAGCAGTCCCCGACAGATGAACACTGAAGCTTTCTTT. It encodes CASSPRQMNTEAFF.

The chain couples TRBV18 to TRBJ2-3, with D perhaps matching TRBD2 (6 bases). CDR1 is KGHSH, CDR2 LQKENI, per germline. Trimming cost V 3 bases and J 4 bases, with 8 bases left between them. This CDR3 region has 13 residues. The CDR3 protein is CASSPTGADTQYF. Written as DNA, the CDR3 is TGTGCCAGCTCACCCACGGGGGCAGATACGCAGTATTTT.

V usage is TRBV19 and J usage is TRBJ2-2; D is perhaps TRBD1 (5 bases). Trimming shortened V by 5 bases and J by 4 bases, and 11 bases separated the two germline ends. Germline CDR1 is LNHDA and CDR2 is SQIVND (reference sequence). The CDR3 totals 14 residues. The CDR3 spells CASSWGPGTGELFF. The CDR3 bases are TGTGCCAGTAGTTGGGGCCCCGGCACCGGGGAGCTGTTTTTT. Supplemented by reference TRBV19 and TRBJ2-2, the full variable domain reads DGGITQSPKYLFRKEGQNVTLSCEQNLNHDAMYWYRQDPGQGLRLIYYSQIVNDFQKGDIAEGYSVSREKKESFPLTVTSAQKNPTAFYLCASSWGPGTGELFFGEGSRLTVL.

V is TRBV7-6 and J is TRBJ1-6; maybe TRBD1 (6 bases). This CDR3 has 15 amino acids. The germline gives CDR1 SGHVS, CDR2 FNYEAQ. V lost 5 bases to trimming and J lost 7 bases, with 15 bases between them. The CDR3 protein is CASSPADSVNSPLHF. CDR3 nucleotides: TGTGCCAGCAGCCCCGCGGACAGCGTGAATTCACCCCTCCACTTT.

The chain carries TRBV7-9 and TRBJ1-1, with D perhaps matching TRBD1 (6 bases). The germline V gene encodes CDR1 SEHNR and CDR2 FQNEAQ (reference sequence). The CDR3 covers 12 residues. Trimming cost V 7 bases and J 6 bases, with 12 bases left between them. The CDR3 sequence: CASNSGQPEAFF. The CDR3 DNA reads TGTGCCAGCAACTCCGGACAGCCTGAAGCTTTCTTT.

The chain joins TRBV7-9 to TRBJ2-7; 9 nucleotides agree with TRBD1. Looked up from germline, CDR1 is SEHNR and CDR2 is FQNEAQ (reference sequence). The V and J ends lost 0 bases and 6 bases, in that order; junction bases with no gene match: 3. This CDR3 contains 14 residues. For the CDR3, the DNA is TGTGCCAGCAGCTTAGCAACAGGGGGCATCGAGCAGTACTTC. This encodes CASSLATGGIEQYF.

The genes are TRBV4-2 and TRBJ1-6; D uncertain. This CDR3 region has 16 residues. V gave up 0 bases and J gave up 2 bases, with 8 bases separating them. Germline CDR1 LGHNA, CDR2 YNFKEQ. CDR3 coding DNA: TGTGCCAGCAGCCAAGAATCAGGTCCCTATAATTCACCCCTCCACTTT. Translated: CASSQESGPYNSPLHF.

V gene TRBV4-3 combines with J gene TRBJ1-5; 7 bases are shared with TRBD1. This CDR3 is built from 17 residues. Trimming at V came to 0 bases and at J to 2 bases, leaving 7 bases not matched to a gene. Germline V gene data show CDR1 as LGHNA and CDR2 as YSLEER. The CDR3 DNA is TGCGCCAGCAGCCAAGATTACAGGGGACCCCGCAATCAGCCCCAGCATTTT. Translating gives CASSQDYRGPRNQPQHF.

The V call is TRBV11-2, the J call TRBJ2-2; D uncertain. This CDR3 is built from 15 residues. Germline values: CDR1 SGHAT, CDR2 FQNNGV. V lost 4 bases, J lost 2 bases, and 11 bases lay in between. In DNA, the CDR3 is TGTGCCAGCAGCTCGGAGATAATTAACACCGGGGAGCTGTTTTTT. Its protein product is CASSSEIINTGELFF.

J is TRBJ2-1 and V is TRBV6-5; D might be TRBD1 (5 bases). The CDR3 extends over 13 amino acids. From germline, CDR1 is MNHEY and CDR2 SVGAGI. V was trimmed by 6 bases and J by 2 bases, leaving 8 bases between them. The CDR3 DNA is TGTGCCAGCAGCTCAGGGCCCTACAATGAGCAGTTCTTC. Its protein product is CASSSGPYNEQFF.

This chain links TRBV29-1 with TRBJ2-5; D perhaps matches TRBD1 (5 bases). Germline V lookup: CDR1 SQVTM, CDR2 ANQGSEA. The CDR3 sequence is 12 residues long. The germline V and J ends were trimmed by 3 bases and 1 base, with 6 bases remaining between them. The CDR3 nucleotides read TGCAGCGTTGACAGGGCCCAAGAGACCCAGTACTTC. This codes for CSVDRAQETQYF.

This clone was seen only a few times. V and J are TRBV11-2 and TRBJ2-2, with 10 bases identical to TRBD1. The germline V gene encodes CDR1 SGHAT and CDR2 FQNNGV. This CDR3 is 16 amino acids long. With V trimmed by 3 bases and J by 4 bases, 5 bases remained unmatched. The CDR3 region is CASSFPRTGGTGELFF. In DNA, the CDR3 is TGTGCCAGCAGCTTTCCTAGGACAGGGGGCACCGGGGAGCTGTTTTTT.

V is TRBV9 and J is TRBJ2-5; no clear D. Trimming took 0 bases from V and 2 from J, leaving 8 bases between them. Germline values: CDR1 SGDLS, CDR2 YYNGEE. This CDR3 has 14 residues. The CDR3 region has the DNA TGTGCCAGCAGCGTAGACTGGTTACAAGAGACCCAGTACTTC. This gives the protein CASSVDWLQETQYF.

The rearrangement uses TRBV5-6 and TRBJ1-2; 11 nucleotides agree with TRBD1. The junction had 6 bases not matched to a gene; V was cut back by 5 bases and J by 6 bases. CDR1 and CDR2 from the germline V gene are SGHDT and YYEEEE. The CDR3 is 14 amino acids. This chain's CDR3 is CASSRDRGIHGYTF. CDR3 DNA sequence: TGTGCCAGCAGTCGGGACAGGGGGATTCATGGCTACACCTTC.